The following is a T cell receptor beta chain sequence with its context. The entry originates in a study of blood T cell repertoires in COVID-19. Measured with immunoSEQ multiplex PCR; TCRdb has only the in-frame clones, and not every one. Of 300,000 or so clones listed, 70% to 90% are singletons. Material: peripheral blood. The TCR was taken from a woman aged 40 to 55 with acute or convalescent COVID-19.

CDR3 DNA sequence: TGCGCCAGCAGCTCGAATACAGGGCCAGTAAATGAGCAGTTCTTC. This codes for CASSSNTGPVNEQFF. The rearrangement joins TRBV5-1 to TRBJ2-1; tentatively, D is TRBD1 (6 bases). Trimming cost V 3 bases and J 7 bases, with 17 bases left between them. This CDR3 contains 15 residues. Germline V gene data show CDR1 as SGHRS and CDR2 as YFSETQ.